The 8 T cell receptor beta chains listed next were all sequenced from one sample in a study of cytomegalovirus exposure and HLA in healthy donors. The PCR ran on 60 Vbeta and 13 Jbeta primers. Assay used: immunoSEQ multiplex PCR; TCRdb lists only in-frame clones, some missing. The table has roughly 150,000 clones, roughly 80% seen once. The sample consisted of PBMCs. The receptors stem from a woman aged 50 to 65 in good health and CMV-seropositive.

The CDR3 here is CASSQGRQGTNYGYTF. The CDR3 nucleotides are TGTGCCAGCAGCCAAGGTCGGCAGGGAACTAACTATGGCTACACCTTC. J is TRBJ1-2 and V is TRBV4-2; D perhaps matches TRBD1 (5 bases). In germline, CDR1 is LGHNA, CDR2 YNFKEQ. V was trimmed by 1 base and J by 0 bases, leaving 12 bases between them. The CDR3 spans 16 residues.

The chain joins TRBV19 to TRBJ2-3; weak D call: TRBD2 (6 bases). The CDR3 has 13 amino acids. The V end lost 0 bases, the J end lost 10 bases, and 11 bases lay between the germline ends. Germline V lookup: CDR1 LNHDA, CDR2 SQIVND (reference sequence). In nucleotides, the CDR3 is TGTGCCAGTAGTATAGAGGAGGGACGCGCGCAGTATTTT. Translation gives CASSIEEGRAQYF.

This rearrangement joins TRBV7-2 to TRBJ2-1; 12 nucleotides align to TRBD2. Germline values: CDR1 SGHTA, CDR2 FQGNSA. CDR3 length: 16 residues. With V trimmed by 4 bases and J by 4 bases, 5 bases remained unmatched. The CDR3 DNA sequence: TGTGCCAGCAGCTACGGACTAGCGGGGAGTTACAATGAGCAGTTCTTC. This translates into CASSYGLAGSYNEQFF. The full variable domain, completed using reference TRBV7-2 and TRBJ2-1, is GAGVSQSPSNKVTEKGKDVELRCDPISGHTALYWYRQSLGQGLEFLIYFQGNSAPDKSGLPSDRFSAERTGGSVSTLTIQRTQQEDSAVYLCASSYGLAGSYNEQFFGPGTRLTVL.

The V and J genes are TRBV2 and TRBJ1-1; maybe TRBD1 (6 bases). Trimming removed 6 bases at V and 4 bases at J, with 12 bases between. The CDR3 contains 13 residues. The germline CDR1 and CDR2 sequences are SNHLY and FYNNEI. CDR3 in DNA: TGTGCCAGCAGCTTAACAGGGTCCACTGAAGCTTTCTTT. Its translation is CASSLTGSTEAFF. Full variable domain (rest looked up from reference TRBV2 and TRBJ1-1): EPEVTQTPSHQVTQMGQEVILRCVPISNHLYFYWYRQILGQKVEFLVSFYNNEISEKSEIFDDQFSVERPDGSNFTLKIRSTKLEDSAMYFCASSLTGSTEAFFGQGTRLTVV.

This clone occurred a few times. The CDR3 here is CASRGTSGVDEQYF. As DNA, the CDR3 is TGTGCCAGCAGGGGGACTAGCGGGGTGGACGAGCAGTACTTC. The gene calls are TRBV2 and TRBJ2-7, with 13 bases aligning to TRBD2. J lost 5 bases, V lost 6 bases, and 4 bases had no gene match. This CDR3 comprises 14 residues. CDR1 and CDR2 (germline): SNHLY, FYNNEI.

V usage is TRBV30 and J usage is TRBJ1-1; D remains ambiguous. Trimming took off 0 bases at V and 3 bases at J, with 8 bases between the two ends. CDR1 and CDR2 (germline): GTSNPN, SVGIG (reference sequence). The CDR3 covers 13 residues. This chain's CDR3 is CAWSVFRDTEAFF. CDR3 sequence (DNA): TGTGCCTGGAGTGTATTTCGGGACACTGAAGCTTTCTTT.

The gene calls are TRBV27 and TRBJ1-1, with unresolved D. Looked up from germline, CDR1 is MNHEY and CDR2 is SMNVEV (reference sequence). The CDR3 runs 14 residues. Trimming left V 6 bases short and J 2 bases short, with 13 bases between. The CDR3 protein is CASRANRQNTEAFF. The CDR3 DNA is TGTGCCAGCAGGGCAAACAGACAAAACACTGAAGCTTTCTTT.

The chain employs TRBV4-3 and TRBJ1-2, with 9 bases fitting TRBD1. The J segment lost 1 base and the V segment lost 0 bases, leaving 6 bases of the junction unmatched. Germline CDR1 reads LGHNA; CDR2 reads YSLEER. The CDR3 is made up of 17 amino acids. For the CDR3, the DNA is TGCGCCAGCAGCCAAGATAGGGGACAGGGAGGTAACTATGGCTACACCTTC. It yields the protein CASSQDRGQGGNYGYTF.